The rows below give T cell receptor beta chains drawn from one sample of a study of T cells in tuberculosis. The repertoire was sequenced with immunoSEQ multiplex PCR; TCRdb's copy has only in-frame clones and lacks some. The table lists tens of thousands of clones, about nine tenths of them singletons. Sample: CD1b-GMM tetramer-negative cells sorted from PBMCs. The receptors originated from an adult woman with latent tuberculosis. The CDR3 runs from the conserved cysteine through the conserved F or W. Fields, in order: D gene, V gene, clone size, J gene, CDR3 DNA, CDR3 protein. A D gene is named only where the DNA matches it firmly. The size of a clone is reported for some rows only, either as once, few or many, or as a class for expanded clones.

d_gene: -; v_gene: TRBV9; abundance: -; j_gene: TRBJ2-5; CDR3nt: TGTGCCAGCAGCGCCGCGGACAGTTCCCAAGAGACCCAGTACTTC; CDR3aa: CASSAADSSQETQYF
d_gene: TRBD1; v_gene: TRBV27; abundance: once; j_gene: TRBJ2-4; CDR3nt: TGTGCCAGCAGTTTATCGAACAGGGGGCGGGCCATTCAGTACTTC; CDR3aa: CASSLSNRGRAIQYF
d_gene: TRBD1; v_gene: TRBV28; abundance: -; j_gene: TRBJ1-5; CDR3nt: TGTGCCAGCAGTTCCAATCCCGGGACAGTCTATCAGCCCCAGCATTTT; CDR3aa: CASSSNPGTVYQPQHF
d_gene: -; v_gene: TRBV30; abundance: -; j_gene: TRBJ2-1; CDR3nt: TGTGCCTGGGGGGCGGCGTTACAATCGGAGCAGTTCTTC; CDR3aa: CAWGAALQSEQFF
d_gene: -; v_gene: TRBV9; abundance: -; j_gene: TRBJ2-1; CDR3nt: TGTGCCAGCAGCGTCGGGGGAATGAGGGGGGGGCATGAGCAGTTCTTC; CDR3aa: CASSVGGMRGGHEQFF
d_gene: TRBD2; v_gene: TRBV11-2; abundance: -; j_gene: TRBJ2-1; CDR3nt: TGTGCCAGCAGCTTCCCGGCGACTAGCGGGGGGGCCGATGAGCAGTTCTTC; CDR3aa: CASSFPATSGGADEQFF
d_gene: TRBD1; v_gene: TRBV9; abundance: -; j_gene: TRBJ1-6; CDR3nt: TGTGCCAGCAGCCAAGGACAGGTTAATTCACCCCTCCACTTT; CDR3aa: CASSQGQVNSPLHF
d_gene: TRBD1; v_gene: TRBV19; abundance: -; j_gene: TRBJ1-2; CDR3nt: TGTGCCAGTAGAGGGGACAGGGGGCCTGGCTACACCTTC; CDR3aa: CASRGDRGPGYTF
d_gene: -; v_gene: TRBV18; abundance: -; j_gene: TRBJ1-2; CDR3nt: TGTGCCAGCTCCCCGCTCGGAGTCCAGGGCAATAACTATGGCTACACCTTC; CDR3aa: CASSPLGVQGNNYGYTF
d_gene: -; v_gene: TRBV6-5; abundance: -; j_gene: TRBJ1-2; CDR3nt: TGTGCCAGCAGTGATGGCGGGGGCGGCTATGGCTACACCTTC; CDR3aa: CASSDGGGGYGYTF
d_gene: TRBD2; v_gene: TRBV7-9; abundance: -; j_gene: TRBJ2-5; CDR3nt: TGTGCCAGCAGCTGGACCCGTCTGGCGGGGGAACAAGAGACCCAGTACTTC; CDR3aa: CASSWTRLAGEQETQYF
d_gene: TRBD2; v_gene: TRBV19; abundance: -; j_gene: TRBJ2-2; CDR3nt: TGTGCCAGTAGTATTATCCGCGGGGAGGGCACCGGGGAGCTGTTTTTT; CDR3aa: CASSIIRGEGTGELFF
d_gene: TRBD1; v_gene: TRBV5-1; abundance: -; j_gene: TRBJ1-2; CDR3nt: TGCGCCAGCAGCTTGGCACTCAGGGGACAGGGGGTCGGCTACACCTTC; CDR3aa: CASSLALRGQGVGYTF
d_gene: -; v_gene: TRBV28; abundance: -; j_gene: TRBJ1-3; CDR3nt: TGTGCCATATCAGAGAGGTCACCCAGGGGAAATATTGGAAACACCATATATTTT; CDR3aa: CAISERSPRGNIGNTIYF
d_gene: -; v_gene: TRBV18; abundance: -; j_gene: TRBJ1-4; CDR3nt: TGTGCCAGCTCACCACCGGAGGGCCGGAAAACTAATGAAAAACTGTTTTTT; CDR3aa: CASSPPEGRKTNEKLFF
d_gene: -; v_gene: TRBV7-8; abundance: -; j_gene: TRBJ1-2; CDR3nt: TGTGCCAGCAGCTTAGAACCGGGACACAACTATGGCTACACCTTC; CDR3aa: CASSLEPGHNYGYTF
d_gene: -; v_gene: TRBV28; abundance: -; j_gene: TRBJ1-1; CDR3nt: TGTGCCAGCGGCCTCGCGAACACTGAAGCTTTCTTT; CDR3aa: CASGLANTEAFF
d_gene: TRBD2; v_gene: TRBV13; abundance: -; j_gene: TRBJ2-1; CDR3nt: TGTGCCAGCAGCTTCCGGGCGGGGGGGCCTAATAATGAGCAGTTCTTC; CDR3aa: CASSFRAGGPNNEQFF
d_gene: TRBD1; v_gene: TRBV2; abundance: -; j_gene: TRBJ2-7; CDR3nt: TGTGCCAGCAGGTATGGGGGACAGGGCTCCTACGAGCAGTACTTC; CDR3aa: CASRYGGQGSYEQYF
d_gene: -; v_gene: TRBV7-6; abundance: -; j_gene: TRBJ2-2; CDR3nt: TGTGCCAGCAGCTTAAGGGCGACGGGGACAAACACCGGGGAGCTGTTTTTT; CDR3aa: CASSLRATGTNTGELFF
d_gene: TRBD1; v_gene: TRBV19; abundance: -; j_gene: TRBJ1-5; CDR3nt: TGTGCCAGTAGTGAAACGGACAGGGCTAGTCAGCCCCAGCATTTT; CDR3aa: CASSETDRASQPQHF
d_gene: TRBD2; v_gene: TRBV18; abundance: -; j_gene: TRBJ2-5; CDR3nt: TGTGCCAGCTCATCCCGACTAGCGGGGGGCCAAGAGACCCAGTACTTC; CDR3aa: CASSSRLAGGQETQYF
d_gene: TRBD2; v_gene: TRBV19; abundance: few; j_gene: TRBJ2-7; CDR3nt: TGTGCCAGTACCGATAGCGGGGGAACCTACGAGCAGTACTTC; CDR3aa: CASTDSGGTYEQYF
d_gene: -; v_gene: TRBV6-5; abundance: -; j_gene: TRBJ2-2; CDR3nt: TGTGCCAGCAGCTCAGGGACGAACACCGGGGAGCTGTTTTTT; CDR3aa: CASSSGTNTGELFF
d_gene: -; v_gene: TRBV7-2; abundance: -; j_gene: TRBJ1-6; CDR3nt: TGTGCCAGCAGCGGGAGAAGCTCCTATAATTCACCCCTCCACTTT; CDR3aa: CASSGRSSYNSPLHF
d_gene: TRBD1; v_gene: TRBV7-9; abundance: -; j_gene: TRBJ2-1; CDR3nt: TGTGCCAGCAGCTTCGGACAGGGGGCAGACAATGAGCAGTTCTTC; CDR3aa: CASSFGQGADNEQFF
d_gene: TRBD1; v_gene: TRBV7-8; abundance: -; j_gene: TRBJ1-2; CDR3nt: TGTGCCAGCAGCCCCGGGACAGGGATAAGCTATGGCTACACCTTC; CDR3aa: CASSPGTGISYGYTF
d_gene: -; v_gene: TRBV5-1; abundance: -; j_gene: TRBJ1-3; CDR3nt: TGCGCCAGCAGCCCGTCGGGAGCCCACTCTGGAAACACCATATATTTT; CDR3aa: CASSPSGAHSGNTIYF
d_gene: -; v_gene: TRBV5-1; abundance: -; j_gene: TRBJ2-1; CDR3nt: TGCGCCAGCACCCTTGGTGGGGGGAACTCCTACAATGAGCAGTTCTTC; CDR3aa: CASTLGGGNSYNEQFF
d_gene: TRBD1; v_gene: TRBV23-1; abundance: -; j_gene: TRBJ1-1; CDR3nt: TGCGCCAGCAGTCAATCGAGGGGGCACACTGAAGCTTTCTTT; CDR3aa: CASSQSRGHTEAFF
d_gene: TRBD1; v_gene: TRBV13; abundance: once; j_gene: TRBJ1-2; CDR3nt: TGTGCCAGCAGCCTAGGGGGCGCAGGCTATGGCTACACCTTC; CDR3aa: CASSLGGAGYGYTF
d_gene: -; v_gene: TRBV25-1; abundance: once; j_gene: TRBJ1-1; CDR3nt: TGTGCCAGCAGTGAGGGGGGTCGGGCTGAAGCTTTCTTT; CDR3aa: CASSEGGRAEAFF
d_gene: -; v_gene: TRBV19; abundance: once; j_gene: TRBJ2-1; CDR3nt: TGTGCCAGTAGTATAGGGGCATCCCAAAGCTCCTACAATGAGCAGTTCTTC; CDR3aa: CASSIGASQSSYNEQFF
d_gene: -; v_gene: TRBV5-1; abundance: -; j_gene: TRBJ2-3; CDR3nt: TGCGCCAGCAGCTTGGATAGAGGGCTGCAGTATTTT; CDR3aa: CASSLDRGLQYF
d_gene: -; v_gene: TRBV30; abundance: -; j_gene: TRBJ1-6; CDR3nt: TGTGCCTGGAGTGTGGGGCTGTCACCCCTCCACTTT; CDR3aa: CAWSVGLSPLHF
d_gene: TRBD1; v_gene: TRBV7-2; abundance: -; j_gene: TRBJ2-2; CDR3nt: TGTGCCAGCAGCTGGCATCTCCGGGACAGGGGATATGGCGGGGAGCTGTTTTTT; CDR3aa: CASSWHLRDRGYGGELFF
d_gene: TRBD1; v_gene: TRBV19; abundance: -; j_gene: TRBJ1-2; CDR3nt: TGTGCCAGTAGTGGGACAGGATCCTATGGCTACACCTTC; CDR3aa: CASSGTGSYGYTF
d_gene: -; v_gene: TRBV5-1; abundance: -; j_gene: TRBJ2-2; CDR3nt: TGCGCCAGCAGCTTGGTTACAGGGCTTACCGGGGAGCTGTTTTTT; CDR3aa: CASSLVTGLTGELFF
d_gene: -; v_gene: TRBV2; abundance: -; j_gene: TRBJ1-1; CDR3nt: TGTGCCACGGTAGGAACGAGGGGGACTGAAGCTTTCTTT; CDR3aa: CATVGTRGTEAFF
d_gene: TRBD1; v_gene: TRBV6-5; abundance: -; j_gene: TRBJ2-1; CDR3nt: TGTGCCAGCAGTTACCGGACAGGGGGCGCAAGGAATGAGCAGTTCTTC; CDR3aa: CASSYRTGGARNEQFF
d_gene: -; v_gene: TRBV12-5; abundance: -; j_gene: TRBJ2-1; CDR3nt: TGTGCTAGTGGCTCCTCGAATGAGCAGTTCTTC; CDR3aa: CASGSSNEQFF
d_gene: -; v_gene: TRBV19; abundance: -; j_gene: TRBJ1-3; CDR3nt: TGTGCCAGTAGCCACCGAGCCCCGTCTGGAAACACCATATATTTT; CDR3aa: CASSHRAPSGNTIYF
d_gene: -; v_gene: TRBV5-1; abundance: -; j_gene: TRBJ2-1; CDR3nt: TGCGCCAGCAGCATCGGACAGCTATACAATGAGCAGTTCTTC; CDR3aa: CASSIGQLYNEQFF
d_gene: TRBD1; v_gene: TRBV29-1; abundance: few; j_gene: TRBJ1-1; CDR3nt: TGCAGCGACCTGAGGCGACAGGGCCCAACCTTTGAAGCTTTCTTT; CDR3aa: CSDLRRQGPTFEAFF
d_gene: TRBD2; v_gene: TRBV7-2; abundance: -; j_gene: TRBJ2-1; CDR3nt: TGTGCCAGCAGCTTGGTCGGGGGGGCCTCCTACAATGAGCAGTTCTTC; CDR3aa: CASSLVGGASYNEQFF
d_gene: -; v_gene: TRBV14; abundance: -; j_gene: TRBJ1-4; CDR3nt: TGTGCCAGCAGCCAAGTTCAGGGTGGAGAAAAACTGTTTTTT; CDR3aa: CASSQVQGGEKLFF
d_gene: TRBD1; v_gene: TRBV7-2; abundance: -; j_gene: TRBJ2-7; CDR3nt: TGTGCCAGCAGCTCCCGGGACAGAACCTACGAGCAGTACTTC; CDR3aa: CASSSRDRTYEQYF
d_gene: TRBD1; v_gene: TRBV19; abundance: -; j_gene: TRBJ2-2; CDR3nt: TGTGCCAGTAGTATAAGGACAGGGCGTAACACCGGGGAGCTGTTTTTT; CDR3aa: CASSIRTGRNTGELFF
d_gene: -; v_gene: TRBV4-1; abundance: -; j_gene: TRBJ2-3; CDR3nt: TGCGCCAGCAGCCAGTGGGCGGGGCCGACAGATACGCAGTATTTT; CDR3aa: CASSQWAGPTDTQYF
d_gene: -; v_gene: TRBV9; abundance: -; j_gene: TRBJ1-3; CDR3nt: TGTGCCAGCAGCGTACAGAGGACTGGAAACACCATATATTTT; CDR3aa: CASSVQRTGNTIYF
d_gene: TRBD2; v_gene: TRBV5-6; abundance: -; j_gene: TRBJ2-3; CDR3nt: TGTGCCAGCAGCTCCCCGGGACTAGCGGGGCCGGGGGATACGCAGTATTTT; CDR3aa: CASSSPGLAGPGDTQYF
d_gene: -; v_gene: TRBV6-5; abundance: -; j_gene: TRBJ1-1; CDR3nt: TGTGCCAGCAGTCCCTACAGCAACACTGAAGCTTTCTTT; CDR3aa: CASSPYSNTEAFF
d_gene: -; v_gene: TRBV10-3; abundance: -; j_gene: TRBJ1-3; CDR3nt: TGTGCCATCAGTGATCCCGGGAGCCCTGGAAACACCATATATTTT; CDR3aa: CAISDPGSPGNTIYF
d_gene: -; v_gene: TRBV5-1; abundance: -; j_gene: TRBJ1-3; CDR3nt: TGCGCCAGCAGCCCTACAGGGATCTCTGGAAACACCATATATTTT; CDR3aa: CASSPTGISGNTIYF
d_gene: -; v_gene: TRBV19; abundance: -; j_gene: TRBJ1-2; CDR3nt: TGTGCCAGTTGGAGGGGTGGAAGTGGCTACACCTTC; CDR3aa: CASWRGGSGYTF
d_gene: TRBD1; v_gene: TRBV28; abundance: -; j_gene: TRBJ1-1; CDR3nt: TGTGCCAGCAGGGGCGGACACAGGGGCGCCACTGAAGCTTTCTTT; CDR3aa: CASRGGHRGATEAFF
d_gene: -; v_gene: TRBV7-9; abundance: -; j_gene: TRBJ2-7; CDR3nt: TGTGCCAGCAGCTTAGCGCAAGAGCTAGCCCACGAGCAGTACTTC; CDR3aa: CASSLAQELAHEQYF
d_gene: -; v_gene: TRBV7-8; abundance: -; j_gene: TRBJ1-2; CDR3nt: TGTGCCAGCAGCTTAGCGGGGGCCCTCTATGGCTACACCTTC; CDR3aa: CASSLAGALYGYTF
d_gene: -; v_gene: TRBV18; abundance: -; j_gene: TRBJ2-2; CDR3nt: TGTGCCAGCTCACACCCCTCAGGGTTTCAGACCGGGGAGCTGTTTTTT; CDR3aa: CASSHPSGFQTGELFF